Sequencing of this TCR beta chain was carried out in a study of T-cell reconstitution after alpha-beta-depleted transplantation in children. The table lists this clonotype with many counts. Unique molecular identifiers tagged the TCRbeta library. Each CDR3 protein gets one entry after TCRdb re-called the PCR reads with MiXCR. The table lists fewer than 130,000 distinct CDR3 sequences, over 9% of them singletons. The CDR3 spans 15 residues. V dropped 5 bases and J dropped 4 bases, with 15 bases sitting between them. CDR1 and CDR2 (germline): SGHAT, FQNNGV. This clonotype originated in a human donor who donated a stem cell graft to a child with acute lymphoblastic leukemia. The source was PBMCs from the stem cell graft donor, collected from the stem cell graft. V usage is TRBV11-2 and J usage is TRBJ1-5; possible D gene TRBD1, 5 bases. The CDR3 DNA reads TGTGCCAGCAGCCAAGACGGGGGGAATAATCAGCCCCAGCATTTT. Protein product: CASSQDGGNNQPQHF.